Each of the 29 T cell receptor beta chains below was sequenced from the same sample in a study of tumor-infiltrating lymphocytes in primary liver carcinoma. Unsorted whole blood yielded the blood RNA, and germline DNA was also extracted. Starting from approximately 0.45 ug of total RNA, TCR beta cDNA was produced with a primer in the constant region. ARM-PCR, slightly modified, supplied the TCR beta libraries through three nested multiplex PCR rounds. The opening two PCR rounds, around 9 cycles each, paired TRBV1-TRBV30 forward primers with a C-beta reverse primer. Each CDR3 protein gets one entry after TCRdb re-called the multiplex PCR reads with MiXCR. The sample has fewer than 350,000 distinct CDR3 sequences, around three fifths seen once; the top ten hold 9%. Sequencing was done on a sample of peripheral blood. These receptors all stem from a man aged 40-49 years with primary liver carcinoma and hepatitis B virus infection.

This clonotype has a count of ten or more. The gene calls are TRBV5-4 and TRBJ2-7, with D perhaps matching TRBD2 (5 bases). CDR1 and CDR2 from the germline V gene are SGHNT and YYREEE (reference sequence). Trimming removed 3 bases from V and 4 bases from J, with 11 bases in between. This CDR3 spans 13 amino acids. CDR3 sequence reads: CASSSGLKYEQYF. CDR3 sequence (DNA): TGTGCCAGCAGCTCCGGACTGAAATACGAGCAGTACTTC.

Turning to this clonotype: One base away lies a much larger clone, so this may be a sequencing read error. The V and J genes are TRBV29-1 and TRBJ2-2; 9 positions match TRBD1. Germline assignment: CDR1 SQVTM and CDR2 ANQGSEA. The CDR3 runs to 14 residues. For the CDR3, the DNA is TGCAGCGTGGGGGACAGGGAGAACATCGGGGAGCTGTTTTTT. This translates into CSVGDRENIGELFF.

As concerns this clonotype: This may come from a read error, since a much larger clone is one base off. CDR3 DNA sequence: TGTGCCGGCAGTTACTCACCCCGAGGGGCCACTGAAGCTTTCTTT. Translation: CAGSYSPRGATEAFF. This rearrangement joins TRBV6-5 to TRBJ1-1; perhaps TRBD1 as D (5 bases). Germline CDR1 reads MNHEY; CDR2 reads SVGAGI. The CDR3 totals 15 residues.

Notes on this clonotype: A much larger clonotype is one base distant, so this may be a read error. V usage is TRBV10-2 and J usage is TRBJ1-5, with D possibly TRBD1 on 6 matching bases. Germline V CDR1 and CDR2: WSHSY, SAAADI. The V end was cut by 10 bases, the J end by 5 bases, with 18 bases between. The CDR3 consists of 14 residues. CDR3 sequence reads: CAIKEGTRDQPQHF. The CDR3 coding sequence is TGCGCCATCAAAGAAGGGACACGAGATCAGCCCCAGCATTTT.

Details on this clonotype: A much larger clone sits a single nucleotide away, making a read error possible. The chain links TRBV6-1 to TRBJ2-2; 9 nucleotides line up with TRBD1. CDR1 and CDR2 (germline): MNHNS, SASEGT. The CDR3 is made up of 16 amino acids. In DNA form, the CDR3 reads TGTGCCAACAGTGAATGGGGGACAGGGTACATCGGGGAGCTGTTTTTT. Translating gives CANSEWGTGYIGELFF.

Comment on this clonotype: One junction end disagrees with the germline gene, perhaps due to a read error. The chain joins TRBV14 to TRBJ1-1; 7 bases match TRBD1. This CDR3 spans 16 amino acids. CDR1 is SGHDN, CDR2 FVKESK, per germline. The CDR3: CVSSQDQGVVGTEAFF. Here the CDR3 DNA reads TGTGTCAGCAGCCAAGACCAGGGGGTCGTTGGCACTGAAGCTTTCTTT. Supplemented by reference TRBV14 and TRBJ1-1, the full variable domain reads EAGVTQFPSHSVIEKGQTVTLRCDPISGHDNLYWYRRVMGKEIKFLLHFVKESKQDESGMPNNRFLAERTGGTYSTLKVQPAELEDSGVYFCVSSQDQGVVGTEAFFGQGTRLTVV.

To note about this clonotype: A clone one base away is much larger, so this may be a read error. The rearrangement links TRBV5-4 to TRBJ2-1, with 8 bases aligning to TRBD2. The length of the CDR3 is 14 residues. Germline lookup yields CDR1 SGHNT and CDR2 YYREEE (reference sequence). Written as DNA, the CDR3 is TGTGCCAGCAGCTTCGGTAGCGGGGAAAATGGGCAGTTCTTC. Translation: CASSFGSGENGQFF.

The V call is TRBV20-1, the J call TRBJ2-7, with 8 bases fitting TRBD1. The trim removed 1 base at V and 2 bases at J, leaving 4 bases unmatched. The germline V gene has CDR1 DFQATT and CDR2 SNEGSKA (reference sequence). CDR3 size: 14 residues. The CDR3, as DNA: TGCAGTGCTAGAGGTTGGACAGGGCCCTACGAGCAGTACTTC. The encoded protein is CSARGWTGPYEQYF.

V gene TRBV5-1 combines with J gene TRBJ2-1; 13 bases map to TRBD2. Germline assignment: CDR1 SGHRS and CDR2 YFSETQ. The CDR3 is made up of 18 amino acids. The junction had 11 bases not matched to a gene; V was cut back by 3 bases and J by 5 bases. CDR3 coding DNA: TGCGCCAGCAGCTCCATAGGAGGACTAGCGGGAGCTAACAATGAGCAGTTCTTC. This sequence encodes CASSSIGGLAGANNEQFF.

The rearrangement links TRBV5-4 to TRBJ2-3; possibly TRBD1 or TRBD2 for D (7 bases each). From germline, CDR1 is SGHNT and CDR2 YYREEE (reference sequence). The CDR3 totals 17 residues. Trimming cost V 1 base and J 5 bases, with 20 bases left between them. The chain's CDR3 is CASSLIGRAGGVDTQYF. CDR3 coding DNA: TGTGCCAGCAGCTTGATAGGGAGGGCAGGGGGGGTAGATACGCAGTATTTT.

This clonotype was detected ten times or more. CDR3 protein: CASTKGGATSTYEQYF. For the CDR3, the DNA is TGTGCCAGCACTAAAGGGGGGGCGACATCCACCTACGAGCAGTACTTC. The genes are TRBV6-5 and TRBJ2-7, with D maybe TRBD2 (7 bases). The V and J ends lost 7 bases and 2 bases respectively, with 21 bases between them. CDR1 MNHEY and CDR2 SVGAGI come from the germline V gene. The CDR3 runs 16 residues.

A word on this clonotype: This may be a read error: a much more frequent sequence differs by one nucleotide. The chain couples TRBV10-3 to TRBJ2-7; the match to TRBD2 covers 7 bases. Per germline, CDR1 ENHRY and CDR2 SYGVKD. This CDR3 is 12 amino acids long. This CDR3 reads CAIGESTGGPYF. DNA for the CDR3: TGTGCCATCGGTGAGTCGACGGGAGGACCATACTTC.

The V and J genes are TRBV29-1 and TRBJ1-5, with D hard to call. The CDR3 length is 15 residues. The V end was cut by 4 bases, the J end by 1 base, with 14 bases between. Germline-derived CDR1 and CDR2 are SQVTM and ANQGSEA. For the CDR3, the DNA is TGCAGCGTTGTTGTTCGGGGAAACAGCAATCAGCCCCAGCATTTT. As protein: CSVVVRGNSNQPQHF.

This chain connects TRBV30 to TRBJ1-3; D uncertain. V gave up 5 bases and J gave up 3 bases, with 14 bases separating them. The CDR3 is 14 amino acids. Per germline, CDR1 GTSNPN and CDR2 SVGIG (reference sequence). The CDR3 region is CAWAEGSLGNTIYF. Written as DNA, the CDR3 is TGTGCCTGGGCCGAGGGAAGTCTTGGAAACACCATATATTTT. Together with reference TRBV30 and TRBJ1-3, the CDR3 gives the full variable domain: SQTIHQWPATLVQPVGSPLSLECTVEGTSNPNLYWYRQAAGRGLQLLFYSVGIGQISSEVPQNLSASRPQDRQFILSSKKLLLSDSGFYLCAWAEGSLGNTIYFGEGSWLTVV.

Worth noting for this clonotype: A read error may produce the germline difference seen at one junction end. The gene calls are TRBV28 and TRBJ1-5; a possible D gene is TRBD1 (5 bases). Germline CDR1 MDHEN, CDR2 SYDVKM. There are 17 residues in the CDR3. The CDR3 nucleotides read TGTGGCAGCAGTTTAAGGGGCCTAAGATATAGCAATCAGCCCCAGCATTTT. Its protein product is CGSSLRGLRYSNQPQHF.

The V and J genes are TRBV5-1 and TRBJ2-1; either TRBD1 or TRBD2 may supply D (6 bases each). The CDR3 is 15 amino acids. Per the germline V gene, CDR1 is SGHRS and CDR2 is YFSETQ. V shed 4 bases and J shed 7 bases, with 18 bases lying between them. The CDR3 region has the DNA TGCGCCAGCAGCCCAGCGGGTAGCAGGGGTAATGAGCAGTTCTTC. Translating gives CASSPAGSRGNEQFF.

The J gene is TRBJ2-5, the V gene TRBV29-1; TRBD1 matches at 8 bases. The CDR3 loop spans 14 amino acids. In germline, CDR1 is SQVTM, CDR2 ANQGSEA. CDR3 sequence: CGIEENRGIRTQYF. The CDR3 coding sequence is TGCGGCATTGAAGAGAACAGGGGGATTCGGACCCAGTACTTC.

Concerning this clonotype: A read error may produce the germline difference seen at one junction end. This chain uses TRBV6-1 with TRBJ2-1, with a tentative D call TRBD2 (5 bases). The CDR3 runs to 13 residues. Germline V lookup: CDR1 MNHNS, CDR2 SASEGT. CDR3 sequence (DNA): TGTGCCAGCAGTGGGTTTGGAGGCAATGAGCAGTTGTTC. Translation gives CASSGFGGNEQLF.

This clonotype was counted between two and nine times. This chain connects TRBV11-2 to TRBJ1-2; D ambiguous. The V gene's germline CDR1 is SGHAT and CDR2 FQNNGV. The CDR3 runs to 15 residues. V was trimmed by 1 base and J by 2 bases, leaving 11 bases between them. The CDR3 protein is CASSLGHAENYGYTF. The CDR3 DNA reads TGTGCCAGCAGCTTAGGGCACGCGGAGAACTATGGCTACACCTTC.

As to this clonotype: One base away lies a much larger clone, so this may be a sequencing read error. This chain joins TRBV10-3 and TRBJ2-5; possible D gene TRBD2, 6 bases. This CDR3 is built from 16 residues. Germline V gene data show CDR1 as ENHRY and CDR2 as SYGVKD. Trimming shortened V by 6 bases and J by 4 bases, and 21 bases separated the two germline ends. The CDR3 spells CAIRESGQFGGETQYF. The CDR3 DNA follows: TGTGCCATCAGAGAGAGCGGGCAATTCGGGGGAGAGACCCAGTACTTC.

This clonotype was seen a few times. CDR3 sequence (DNA): TGTGCCAGCAGGGGGGCACCTCCCGGGACAGGGGCCAACCCCTCTGGAAACACCATATATTTT. The encoded protein is CASRGAPPGTGANPSGNTIYF. The chain recombines TRBV6-6 with TRBJ1-3, with 10 positions matching TRBD1. The V gene end was trimmed by 6 bases and the J gene end by 0 bases; junction bases not matched to a gene: 20. Germline-derived CDR1 and CDR2 are MNHNY and SVGAGI (reference sequence). The CDR3 has 21 amino acids.

V usage is TRBV6-1 and J usage is TRBJ2-5, with no clear D. The germline V and J ends were trimmed by 8 bases and 1 base, with 11 bases remaining between them. Germline V gene lookup returns CDR1 MNHNS and CDR2 SASEGT. This CDR3 has 13 residues. The CDR3 spells CASSTCAQETQYF. CDR3 DNA sequence: TGTGCCAGCTCGACTTGCGCCCAAGAGACCCAGTACTTC.

The chain carries TRBV29-1 and TRBJ1-5; 7 nucleotides align to TRBD1. The CDR3 runs 14 residues. Germline V gives CDR1 SQVTM, CDR2 ANQGSEA. V gave up 6 bases and J gave up 11 bases; unmatched junction bases: 16. The CDR3, as DNA: TGCAGCGTAGCGACAGGGAGTAAAAGACAGGCCCAGCATTTT. It codes for CSVATGSKRQAQHF.

In this sample, this clonotype turned up a few times. The rearrangement links TRBV14 to TRBJ2-3; D is undetermined. Trimming stripped 1 base from V and 3 bases from J, with 5 bases between. This CDR3 comprises 13 residues. Germline lookup yields CDR1 SGHDN and CDR2 FVKESK. CDR3 nucleotides: TGTGCCAGCAGCCAAGTTTTGACAGATACGCAGTATTTT. Protein sequence: CASSQVLTDTQYF.

This clonotype was counted only a few times. The genes are TRBV6-5 and TRBJ1-6; D is ambiguous. This CDR3 region has 13 residues. Germline V lookup: CDR1 MNHEY, CDR2 SVGAGI. Trimming cost V 6 bases and J 7 bases, with 10 bases left between them. The CDR3 DNA reads as TGTGCCAGCAGCCAAAACGCGAATTCACCCCTCCACTTT. Amino acids: CASSQNANSPLHF.

The rearrangement links TRBV6-5 to TRBJ2-2, with D perhaps matching TRBD1 (5 bases). Trimming pared 6 bases from V and 9 bases from J, leaving 23 bases between. The CDR3 consists of 16 residues. Germline V gives CDR1 MNHEY, CDR2 SVGAGI. As DNA, the CDR3 is TGTGCCAGCAGCACCGGTACAGGTCTGCGTACCTGGGAGCTGTTTTTT. Its translation is CASSTGTGLRTWELFF.

The gene calls are TRBV5-1 and TRBJ2-3; the D gene could be TRBD1 or TRBD2 (5 bases each). CDR3 length equals 14 residues. V was trimmed by 4 bases and J by 5 bases, leaving 14 bases between them. Per the germline V gene, CDR1 is SGHRS and CDR2 is YFSETQ. The chain's CDR3 is CASSPMGPLDTQYF. CDR3 DNA sequence: TGCGCCAGCAGCCCCATGGGACCTTTAGATACGCAGTATTTT.

This clonotype has a handful of counts. This chain connects TRBV5-1 to TRBJ2-1, with D uncertain. CDR1 SGHRS and CDR2 YFSETQ come from the germline V gene. Trimming shortened V by 0 bases and J by 6 bases, and 13 bases separated the two germline ends. The CDR3 loop spans 15 amino acids. The CDR3 sequence: CASSLDPGLVNEQFF. The CDR3 nucleotides are TGCGCCAGCAGCTTGGATCCGGGTCTGGTCAATGAGCAGTTCTTC. Drawing the rest from reference TRBV5-1 and TRBJ2-1, the complete variable domain is KAGVTQTPRYLIKTRGQQVTLSCSPISGHRSVSWYQQTPGQGLQFLFEYFSETQRNKGNFPGRFSGRQFSNSRSEMNVSTLELGDSALYLCASSLDPGLVNEQFFGPGTRLTVL.

The chain combines TRBV4-2 with TRBJ2-3; D possibly corresponds to TRBD2 (7 bases). Trimming pared 4 bases from V and 4 bases from J, leaving 18 bases between. The CDR3 extends over 16 amino acids. Germline lookup yields CDR1 LGHNA and CDR2 YNFKEQ. The CDR3 sequence is CASSPGGLGGSDTQYF. CDR3 nucleotide sequence: TGTGCCAGCAGCCCCGGTGGACTAGGGGGATCAGATACGCAGTATTTT.